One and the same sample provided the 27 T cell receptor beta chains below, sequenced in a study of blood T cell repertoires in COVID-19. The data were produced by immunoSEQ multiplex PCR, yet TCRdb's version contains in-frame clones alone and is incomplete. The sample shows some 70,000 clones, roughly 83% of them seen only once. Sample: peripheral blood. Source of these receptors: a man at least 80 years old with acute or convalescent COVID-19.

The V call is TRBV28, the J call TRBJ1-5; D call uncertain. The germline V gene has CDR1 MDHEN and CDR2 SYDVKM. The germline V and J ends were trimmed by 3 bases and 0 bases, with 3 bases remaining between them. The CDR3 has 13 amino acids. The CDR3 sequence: CASSFRSNQPQHF. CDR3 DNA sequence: TGTGCCAGCAGTTTTCGTAGCAATCAGCCCCAGCATTTT.

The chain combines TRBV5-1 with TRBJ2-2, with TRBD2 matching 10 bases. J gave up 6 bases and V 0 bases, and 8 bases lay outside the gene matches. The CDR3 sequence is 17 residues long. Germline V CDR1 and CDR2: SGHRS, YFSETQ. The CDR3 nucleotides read TGCGCCAGCAGCTTGGCCGGCGGGACTAGCGCGTCCGGGGAGCTGTTTTTT. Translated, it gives CASSLAGGTSASGELFF.

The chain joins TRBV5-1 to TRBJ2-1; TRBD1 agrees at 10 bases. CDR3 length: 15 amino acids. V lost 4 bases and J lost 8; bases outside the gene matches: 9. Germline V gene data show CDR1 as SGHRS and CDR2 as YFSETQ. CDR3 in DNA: TGCGCCAGCAGCGTTGCGACAGGGGGCCTGGATGAGCAGTTCTTC. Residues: CASSVATGGLDEQFF.

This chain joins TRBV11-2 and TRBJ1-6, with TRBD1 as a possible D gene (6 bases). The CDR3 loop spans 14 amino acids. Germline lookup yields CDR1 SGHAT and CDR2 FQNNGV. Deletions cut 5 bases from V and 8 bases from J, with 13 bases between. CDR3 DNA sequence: TGTGCCAGCAGCCCGGGACAAATATATTCACCCCTCCACTTT. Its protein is CASSPGQIYSPLHF.

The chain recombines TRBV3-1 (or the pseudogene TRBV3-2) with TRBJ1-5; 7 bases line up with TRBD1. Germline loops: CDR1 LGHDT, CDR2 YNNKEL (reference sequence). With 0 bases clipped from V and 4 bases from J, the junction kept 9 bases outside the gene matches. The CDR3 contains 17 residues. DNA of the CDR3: TGTGCCAGCAGCCAAGATTACCAGGGGGTAGGGAATCAGCCCCAGCATTTT. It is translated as CASSQDYQGVGNQPQHF.

The CDR3 here is CASSLQLAGSTDTQYF. Written as DNA, the CDR3 is TGTGCCAGCAGCTTACAACTAGCGGGGAGCACAGATACGCAGTATTTT. J is TRBJ2-3 and V is TRBV11-2, with 10 bases fitting TRBD2. Germline trimming cut 2 bases from V and 0 bases from J; bases unmatched to any gene: 2. Germline CDR1 reads SGHAT; CDR2 reads FQNNGV. This CDR3 contains 16 residues.

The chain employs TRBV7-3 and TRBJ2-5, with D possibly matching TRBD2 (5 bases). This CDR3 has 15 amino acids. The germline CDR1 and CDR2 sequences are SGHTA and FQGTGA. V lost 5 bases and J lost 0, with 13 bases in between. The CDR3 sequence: CASSEEGRDQETQYF. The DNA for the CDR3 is TGTGCCAGCAGCGAAGAGGGAAGAGACCAAGAGACCCAGTACTTC.

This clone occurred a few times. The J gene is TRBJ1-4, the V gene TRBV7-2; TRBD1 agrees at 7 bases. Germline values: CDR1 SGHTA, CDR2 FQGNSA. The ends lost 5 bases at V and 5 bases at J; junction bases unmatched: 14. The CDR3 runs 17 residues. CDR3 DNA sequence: TGTGCCAGCAGCCCAGTCAAGGTGGCACAGGGGAATGAAAAACTGTTTTTT. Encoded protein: CASSPVKVAQGNEKLFF.

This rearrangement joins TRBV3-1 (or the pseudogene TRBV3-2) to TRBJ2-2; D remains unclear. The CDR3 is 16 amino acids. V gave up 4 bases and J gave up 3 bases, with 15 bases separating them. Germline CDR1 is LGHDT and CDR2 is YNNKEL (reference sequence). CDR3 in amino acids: CASSRTVHWDTGELFF. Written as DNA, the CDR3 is TGTGCCAGCAGCCGTACAGTGCATTGGGACACCGGGGAGCTGTTTTTT.

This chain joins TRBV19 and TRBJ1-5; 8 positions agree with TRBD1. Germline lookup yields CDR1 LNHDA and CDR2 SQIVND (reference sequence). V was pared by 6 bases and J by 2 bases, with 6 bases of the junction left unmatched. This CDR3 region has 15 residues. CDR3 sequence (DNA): TGTGCCAGTAGGGACAGGGCGGGGGGCAATCAGCCCCAGCATTTT. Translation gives CASRDRAGGNQPQHF.

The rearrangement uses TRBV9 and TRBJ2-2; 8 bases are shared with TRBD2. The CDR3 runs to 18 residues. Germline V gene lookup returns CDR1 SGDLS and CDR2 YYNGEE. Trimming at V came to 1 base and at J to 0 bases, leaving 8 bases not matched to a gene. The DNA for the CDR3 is TGTGCCAGCAGCGTACGACGGGAGGGCCCTACGAACACCGGGGAGCTGTTTTTT. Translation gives CASSVRREGPTNTGELFF.

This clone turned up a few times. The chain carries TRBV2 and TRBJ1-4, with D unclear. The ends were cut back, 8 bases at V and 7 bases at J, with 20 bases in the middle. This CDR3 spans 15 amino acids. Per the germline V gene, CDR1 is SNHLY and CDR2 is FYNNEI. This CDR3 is CASGLGGLSGEKLFF. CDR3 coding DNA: TGTGCCAGCGGTCTCGGCGGGCTTTCAGGTGAAAAACTGTTTTTT.

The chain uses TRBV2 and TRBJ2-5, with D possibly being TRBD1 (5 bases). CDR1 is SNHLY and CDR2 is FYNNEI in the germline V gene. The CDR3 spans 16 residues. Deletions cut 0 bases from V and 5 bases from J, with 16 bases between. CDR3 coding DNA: TGTGCCAGCAGTGAAGCGACAGTTATTAGAAGGGAGACCCAGTACTTC. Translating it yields CASSEATVIRRETQYF.

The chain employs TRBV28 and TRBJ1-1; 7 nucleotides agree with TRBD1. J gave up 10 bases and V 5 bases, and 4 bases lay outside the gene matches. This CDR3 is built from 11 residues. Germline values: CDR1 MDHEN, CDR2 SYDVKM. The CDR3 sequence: CASSAYRGAFF. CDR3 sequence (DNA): TGTGCCAGCAGTGCCTACAGGGGAGCTTTCTTT.

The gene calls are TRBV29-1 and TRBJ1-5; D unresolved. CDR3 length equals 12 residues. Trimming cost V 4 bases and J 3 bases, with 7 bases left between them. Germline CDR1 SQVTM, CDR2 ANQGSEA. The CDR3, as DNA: TGCAGCGTTGGGCAAGACAATCAGCCCCAGCATTTT. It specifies CSVGQDNQPQHF.

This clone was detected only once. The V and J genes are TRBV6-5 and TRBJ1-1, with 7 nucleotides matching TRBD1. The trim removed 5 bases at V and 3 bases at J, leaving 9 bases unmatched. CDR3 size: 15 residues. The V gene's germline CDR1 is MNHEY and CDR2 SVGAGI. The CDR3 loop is CASSLDRVKYTEAFF. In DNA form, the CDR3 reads TGTGCCAGCAGTCTCGACAGGGTGAAGTACACTGAAGCTTTCTTT.

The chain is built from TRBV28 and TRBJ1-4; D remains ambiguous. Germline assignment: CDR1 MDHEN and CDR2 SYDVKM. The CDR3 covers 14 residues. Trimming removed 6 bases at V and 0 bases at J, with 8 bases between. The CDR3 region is CASSLPSTNEKLFF. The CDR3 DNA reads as TGTGCCAGCAGCCTCCCGTCAACTAATGAAAAACTGTTTTTT.

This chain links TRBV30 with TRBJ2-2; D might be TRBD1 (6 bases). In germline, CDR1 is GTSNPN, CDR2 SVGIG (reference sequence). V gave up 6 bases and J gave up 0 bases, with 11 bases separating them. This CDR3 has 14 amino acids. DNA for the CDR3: TGTGCCTGTCCGACAGGTACGAACACCGGGGAGCTGTTTTTT. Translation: CACPTGTNTGELFF.

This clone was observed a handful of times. CDR3 nucleotides: TGTGCCAGCAGTTACCTAGAGGAGCAGTTCTTC. Its protein product is CASSYLEEQFF. V gene TRBV12-3 or TRBV12-4 combines with J gene TRBJ2-1; no definite D call. The CDR3 covers 11 residues. V was shortened by 4 bases and J by 10 bases, with 8 bases between the two germline ends.

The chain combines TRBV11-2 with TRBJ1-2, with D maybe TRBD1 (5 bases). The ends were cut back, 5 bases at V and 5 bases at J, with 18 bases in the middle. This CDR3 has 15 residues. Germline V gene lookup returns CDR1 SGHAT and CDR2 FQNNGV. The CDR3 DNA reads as TGTGCCAGCAGCCCCCGAACAGGTCTAAGTTATGGCTACACCTTC. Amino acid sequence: CASSPRTGLSYGYTF. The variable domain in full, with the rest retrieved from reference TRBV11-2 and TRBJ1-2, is EAGVAQSPRYKIIEKRQSVAFWCNPISGHATLYWYQQILGQGPKLLIQFQNNGVVDDSQLPKDRFSAERLKGVDSTLKIQPAKLEDSAVYLCASSPRTGLSYGYTFGSGTRLTVV.

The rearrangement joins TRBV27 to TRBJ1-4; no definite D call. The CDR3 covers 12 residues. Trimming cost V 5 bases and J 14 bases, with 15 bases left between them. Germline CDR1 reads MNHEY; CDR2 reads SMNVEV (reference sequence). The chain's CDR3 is CASSPRGGSLFF. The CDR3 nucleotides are TGTGCCAGCAGTCCCCGCGGAGGTAGCCTGTTTTTT.

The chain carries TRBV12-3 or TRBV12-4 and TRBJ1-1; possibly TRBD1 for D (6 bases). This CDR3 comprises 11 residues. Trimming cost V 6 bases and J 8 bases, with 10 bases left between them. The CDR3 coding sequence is TGTGCCAGCAGCTCTGACAGGGAAGCTTTCTTT. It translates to CASSSDREAFF.

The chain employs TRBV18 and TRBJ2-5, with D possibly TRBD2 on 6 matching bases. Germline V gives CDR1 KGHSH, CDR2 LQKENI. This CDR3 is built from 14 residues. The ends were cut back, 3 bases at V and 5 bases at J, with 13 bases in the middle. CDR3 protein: CASSPDGSGETQYF. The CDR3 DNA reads TGTGCCAGCTCACCTGACGGGAGTGGGGAGACCCAGTACTTC.

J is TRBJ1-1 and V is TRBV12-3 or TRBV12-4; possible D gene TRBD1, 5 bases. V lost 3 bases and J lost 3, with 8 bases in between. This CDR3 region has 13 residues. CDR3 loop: CASSFSGDTEAFF. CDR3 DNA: TGTGCCAGCAGTTTTTCGGGGGACACTGAAGCTTTCTTT.

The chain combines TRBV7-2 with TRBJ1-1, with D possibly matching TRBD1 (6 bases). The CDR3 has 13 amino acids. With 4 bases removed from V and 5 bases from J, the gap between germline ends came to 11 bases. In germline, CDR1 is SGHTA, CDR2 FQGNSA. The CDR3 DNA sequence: TGTGCCAGCAGCTACCGACAGGTTACTGAAGCTTTCTTT. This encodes CASSYRQVTEAFF. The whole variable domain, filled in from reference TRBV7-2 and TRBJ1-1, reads GAGVSQSPSNKVTEKGKDVELRCDPISGHTALYWYRQSLGQGLEFLIYFQGNSAPDKSGLPSDRFSAERTGGSVSTLTIQRTQQEDSAVYLCASSYRQVTEAFFGQGTRLTVV.

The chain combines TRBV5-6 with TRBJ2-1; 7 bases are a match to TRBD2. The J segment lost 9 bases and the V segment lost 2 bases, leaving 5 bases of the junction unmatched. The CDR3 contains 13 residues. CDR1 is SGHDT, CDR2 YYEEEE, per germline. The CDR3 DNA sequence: TGTGCCAGCAGCTTTGCACTAGCGCGTGAGCAGTTCTTC. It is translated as CASSFALAREQFF. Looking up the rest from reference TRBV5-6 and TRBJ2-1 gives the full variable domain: DAGVTQSPTHLIKTRGQQVTLRCSPKSGHDTVSWYQQALGQGPQFIFQYYEEEERQRGNFPDRFSGHQFPNYSSELNVNALLLGDSALYLCASSFALAREQFFGPGTRLTVL.

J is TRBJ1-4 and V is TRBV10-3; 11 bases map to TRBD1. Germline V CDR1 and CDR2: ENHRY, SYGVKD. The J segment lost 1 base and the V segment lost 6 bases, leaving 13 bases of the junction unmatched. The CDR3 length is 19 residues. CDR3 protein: CAISRGGLDRGRTNEKLFF. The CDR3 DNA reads TGTGCCATCAGCAGAGGGGGTTTGGACAGGGGGCGAACTAATGAAAAACTGTTTTTT.